Given below is one TCR beta chain in context. Its specificity is unknown. The sample originates from a study of cytomegalovirus exposure and HLA in healthy donors. Overall study results and limits: Cytomegalovirus-associated TCR beta chains were listed, numbering under 200. A classifier reportedly called cytomegalovirus status with high sensitivity and specificity.

Data came from immunoSEQ multiplex PCR; TCRdb stores just in-frame clones and leaves some out. The sample lists fewer than 100,000 clones; approximately 90% were seen once. Material for sequencing was PBMCs. The TCR originated in a man aged 25 to 40 in good health and CMV-seronegative.

This chain's CDR3 is CASSIRESYGYTF. In DNA, the CDR3 is TGTGCCAGTAGTATCCGGGAATCCTATGGCTACACCTTC. V gene TRBV19 combines with J gene TRBJ1-2; D is undetermined. V gave up 3 bases and J gave up 4 bases, with 9 bases separating them. CDR3 length: 13 amino acids. Germline CDR1 is LNHDA and CDR2 is SQIVND (reference sequence).